Here is one T cell receptor beta chain with its context. This record belongs to a study of blood T cell repertoires in COVID-19. Study overall: The origin of the acute and convalescent COVID-19 samples was the United States, Italy and Spain.

The ends were cut back, 7 bases at V and 0 bases at J, with 18 bases in the middle. The CDR3 extends over 16 amino acids. In germline, CDR1 is MDHEN, CDR2 SYDVKM. Source study methods: Cell counts per sample came from amplifying reference gene primers. Sequencing used immunoSEQ multiplex PCR; TCRdb keeps in-frame clones, though not all of them. That table gives V, J and clone size, and the DNA gave D and trimming. Of tens of thousands of clones listed, approximately 79% are singletons. The gene calls are TRBV28 and TRBJ1-1; the D gene is possibly TRBD1 (6 bases). Sequenced material: peripheral blood. This clonotype was sampled from a human donor in a cohort sampled during active COVID-19. CDR3 DNA sequence: TGTGCCAGCAACTTCCCAGCAGGGGCGTTGAACACTGAAGCTTTCTTT. Translated, it gives CASNFPAGALNTEAFF. The full variable domain, its missing parts supplied by reference TRBV28 and TRBJ1-1, is DVKVTQSSRYLVKRTGEKVFLECVQDMDHENMFWYRQDPGLGLRLIYFSYDVKMKEKGDIPEGYSVSREKKERFSLILESASTNQTSMYLCASNFPAGALNTEAFFGQGTRLTVV.